This T cell receptor (beta chain) was found in a study of CD8+CD57+ T cells in acquired aplastic anemia. Template material for TCR beta VDJ and CDR3 profiling consisted of genomic DNA. TCRdb reanalysed the reads using MiXCR and keeps one entry per CDR3 protein. The sample lists 400,000 to 500,000 distinct CDR3 sequences, roughly 68% occurring once. As for this clonotype: A single base separates this from a much larger clone, so it may be a read error.

The CDR3 length is 15 residues. V was trimmed by 1 base and J by 3 bases, leaving 10 bases between them. The germline V gene has CDR1 MGHRA and CDR2 YSYEKL. The gene calls are TRBV4-1 and TRBJ1-5, with D unclear. The sequence came from a human donor in good health, serving as a control. Sequencing input: sorted CD4+, CD8+, or CD8+CD57+ T cells (not recorded which) from PBMCs. The CDR3 DNA sequence: TGCGCCAGCAGCCAAGCTAGAGGTTACAATCAGCCCCAGCATTTT. This sequence encodes CASSQARGYNQPQHF.